The table lists the clone carrying this T cell receptor beta chain with many counts. Samples came from axillary lymph nodes draining the breast cancer. The CDR3 loop spans 14 amino acids. V lost 7 bases and J lost 2, with 14 bases in between. Germline V lookup: CDR1 ENHRY, CDR2 SYGVKD. The source of the sample is a study of breast tumors, draining lymph nodes, adjacent tissues. TCRdb itself ran the multiplex PCR reads through MiXCR, one entry per CDR3 protein. The sample gives approximately 280,000 distinct CDR3 sequences, more than 30% of which show up once; under 1.2% is in the top ten. Sequenced sample: axillary lymph node tissue. This clonotype originated in a female donor with breast cancer. Some clones in this sample may be carry-over from other donors' samples. The genes are TRBV10-3 and TRBJ1-2, with D possibly matching TRBD1 (6 bases). CDR3 sequence reads: CAITAGQRNYGYTF. The CDR3 coding sequence is TGTGCCATCACCGCCGGACAGAGGAACTATGGCTACACCTTC.